The 18 T cell receptor beta chains reported below all come from one sample, sequenced in a study of metastatic and nonmetastatic thyroid tumors. None of the patients had undergone any treatment ahead of thyroid surgery. TCRdb re-analyzed the PCR reads using MiXCR. Of around 35,000 clones detected, about a sixth appear once; the ten largest clones hold around 5.9%. The sequencing sample was made of blood. The receptors come from a male donor with papillary thyroid cancer or a benign thyroid nodule (not recorded which). Some clones in this sample may be carry-over from other donors' samples.

The sample holds a few counts of this clone. A clone one base away is much larger, so this may be a read error. The rearrangement joins TRBV15 to TRBJ2-1; TRBD1 matches at 8 bases. This CDR3 has 15 amino acids. Germline V gene lookup returns CDR1 LNHNV and CDR2 YYDKDF (reference sequence). DNA for the CDR3: TGTTCCACCGAAATCGGACAGGGAATACAAGCGGGGCAGTTCTTC. This gives the protein CSTEIGQGIQAGQFF.

The chain is built from TRBV30 and TRBJ2-2; no definite D call. V shed 0 bases and J shed 5 bases, with 7 bases lying between them. CDR1 is GTSNPN and CDR2 is SVGIG in the germline V gene (reference sequence). There are 13 residues in the CDR3. The CDR3 loop reads CAWSVLWTGELFF. The CDR3, as DNA: TGTGCCTGGAGTGTACTGTGGACCGGGGAGCTGTTTTTT.

Concerning this clone itself: This may stem from a read error, because a much larger clone lies one nucleotide away. The CDR3 sequence: CASSSTPDTQYF. The CDR3 nucleotides are TGTGCCAGCAGCTCCACCCCAGATACGCAGTATTTT. The chain uses TRBV7-9 and TRBJ2-3, with no clear D. The germline CDR1 and CDR2 sequences are SEHNR and FQNEAQ (reference sequence). Trimming removed 4 bases at V and 4 bases at J, with 6 bases between. CDR3 length: 12 residues.

In this sample, this clone turned up a few times. A read error may be the cause here, since a much bigger clone is one base away. The chain links TRBV5-6 to TRBJ2-5; TRBD2 aligns across 8 bases. CDR1 and CDR2 from the germline V gene are SGHDT and YYEEEE. The CDR3 spans 15 residues. The CDR3 region has the DNA TGTTCCAGCAGCTTGGTCGGGAGGGAACAAGAGACCCAGTACTTC. Protein sequence: CSSSLVGREQETQYF.

This clone showed up many times. This chain connects TRBV11-3 to TRBJ2-1, with a possible D match to TRBD2 (5 bases). This CDR3 region has 16 residues. The V end lost 5 bases, the J end lost 0 bases, and 14 bases lay between the germline ends. Germline V gene sequence: CDR1 SGHNT, CDR2 YENEEA. The CDR3 coding sequence is TGTGCCAGCAGCCCTGAGGGCCCCCACTCCTACAATGAGCAGTTCTTC. Its translation is CASSPEGPHSYNEQFF. The whole variable domain, remainder taken from reference TRBV11-3 and TRBJ2-1, is EAGVVQSPRYKIIEKKQPVAFWCNPISGHNTLYWYLQNLGQGPELLIRYENEEAVDDSQLPKDRFSAERLKGVDSTLKIQPAELGDSAVYLCASSPEGPHSYNEQFFGPGTRLTVL.

This clone was found a few times. The chain is built from TRBV10-2 and TRBJ2-5, with TRBD2 matching 14 bases. The germline gives CDR1 WSHSY, CDR2 SAAADI. V lost 3 bases, J lost 11 bases, and 2 bases stayed unmatched. The CDR3 spans 13 residues. The CDR3: CASSDGTSGSQYF. DNA for the CDR3: TGCGCCAGCAGTGATGGGACTAGCGGGAGTCAGTACTTC.

Ten or more counts support this clone. V is TRBV5-4 and J is TRBJ1-5; 7 positions agree with TRBD1. After removal of 2 bases from V and 6 bases from J, the junction contained 11 bases not matched to a gene. This CDR3 contains 16 residues. Per the germline V gene, CDR1 is SGHNT and CDR2 is YYREEE (reference sequence). CDR3 coding DNA: TGTGCCAGCAGCTTACCGATGGACAGGTCACTTCAGCCCCAGCATTTT. Protein sequence: CASSLPMDRSLQPQHF.

The chain uses TRBV5-8 and TRBJ2-7; TRBD1 matches 8 bases. The germline V gene encodes CDR1 SGHTS and CDR2 YDEGEE. This CDR3 has 16 amino acids. The V gene end was trimmed by 6 bases and the J gene end by 4 bases; junction bases not matched to a gene: 15. This CDR3 is CASIPEAGTGGYEQYF. DNA of the CDR3: TGTGCCAGCATCCCTGAGGCGGGTACAGGGGGTTACGAGCAGTACTTC.

This clone has at least ten counts. The V and J genes are TRBV6-1 and TRBJ2-1; 7 bases map to TRBD1. Germline-derived CDR1 and CDR2 are MNHNS and SASEGT. The length of the CDR3 is 15 residues. V dropped 6 bases and J dropped 8; count of bases not matched to a gene: 13. Written as DNA, the CDR3 is TGTGCCAGCAGCCGCCGGGACAGAAATTCCGATGAGCAGTTCTTC. This sequence encodes CASSRRDRNSDEQFF.

Relative to its sample, this clone is medium-sized (0.01 to 0.1%). V gene TRBV6-6 combines with J gene TRBJ2-7, with D possibly matching TRBD1 (5 bases). Germline CDR1 MNHNY, CDR2 SVGAGI (reference sequence). CDR3 length: 15 amino acids. V dropped 0 bases and J dropped 2 bases, with 11 bases sitting between them. Here the CDR3 DNA reads TGTGCCAGCAGTTACTCCCAGGGTAGGGCCTACGAGCAGTACTTC. It codes for CASSYSQGRAYEQYF.

By share, this clone ranks as medium-sized. The chain links TRBV6-1 to TRBJ1-1; maybe TRBD1 (6 bases). Germline V gives CDR1 MNHNS, CDR2 SASEGT. The CDR3 covers 16 residues. V gave up 7 bases and J gave up 4 bases, with 22 bases separating them. The CDR3 region is CASTSLQGLGTTEAFF. In DNA form, the CDR3 reads TGTGCCAGCACCTCCCTACAGGGTTTGGGTACCACTGAAGCTTTCTTT.

This clone was seen a few times. This chain connects TRBV6-1 to TRBJ1-1; D possibly corresponds to TRBD1 (5 bases). Per germline, CDR1 MNHNS and CDR2 SASEGT. V was shortened by 6 bases and J by 8 bases, with 16 bases between the two germline ends. The CDR3 totals 13 residues. The chain's CDR3 is CASSSQDSLEAFF. The CDR3 bases are TGTGCCAGCAGCTCACAGGATTCGTTGGAAGCTTTCTTT.

The gene calls are TRBV12-3 or TRBV12-4 and TRBJ2-2; no firm D call. The CDR3 is 15 amino acids. The germline V and J ends were trimmed by 5 bases and 9 bases, with 19 bases remaining between them. The CDR3 DNA is TGTGCCAGCAGTCGAGGCGGCGTGGGTACCTGGGAGCTGTTTTTT. Protein sequence: CASSRGGVGTWELFF.

This clone was picked up one time. The CDR3 region has the DNA TGTGCCAGCAGCTTAGAGAGAATTTCACCCCTCCACTTT. Its translation is CASSLERISPLHF. This chain uses TRBV7-2 with TRBJ1-6; unclear D gene. The CDR3 runs to 13 residues. Germline CDR1 is SGHTA and CDR2 is FQGNSA. With 1 base removed from V and 9 bases from J, the gap between germline ends came to 7 bases.

This clone occurred many times. This chain uses TRBV7-9 with TRBJ1-4, with no clear D. The CDR3 is 14 amino acids. From germline, CDR1 is SEHNR and CDR2 FQNEAQ (reference sequence). Trimming stripped 3 bases from V and 2 bases from J, with 7 bases between. The CDR3 nucleotides read TGTGCCAGCAGCTTCGGGCGGACTAATGAAAAACTGTTTTTT. Amino acids: CASSFGRTNEKLFF.

This clone was detected ten times or more. The gene calls are TRBV20-1 and TRBJ1-4, with D uncertain. The CDR3 has 14 amino acids. Germline V lookup: CDR1 DFQATT, CDR2 SNEGSKA (reference sequence). V lost 4 bases and J 4 bases, leaving 13 bases between the germline ends. CDR3 bases: TGCAGTGCTACTTCTGGTACGGATAATGAAAAACTGTTTTTT. This gives the protein CSATSGTDNEKLFF.

As for this clone: Being one base from a much bigger clone, this may be a read error. This chain uses TRBV4-2 with TRBJ1-4; 8 bases fit TRBD1. From germline, CDR1 is LGHNA and CDR2 YNFKEQ. Trimming cost V 5 bases and J 8 bases; bases outside gene matches: 22. This CDR3 is built from 19 residues. The CDR3 nucleotides read TGTGCCAGCAGCGCCGGCGGAGGTCAGGGGGCGCGGGTTGGAGAAAAACTGTTTTTT. Protein product: CASSAGGGQGARVGEKLFF.

In its sample, this clone is medium-sized. The chain recombines TRBV19 with TRBJ2-7; 7 nucleotides line up with TRBD1. The V segment lost 0 bases and the J segment 7 bases; nucleotides outside the gene matches: 9. The germline V gene has CDR1 LNHDA and CDR2 SQIVND (reference sequence). CDR3 length equals 15 residues. CDR3 region: CASSIDRDRAPEQYF. The CDR3 bases are TGTGCCAGTAGTATAGATCGCGACAGGGCCCCTGAGCAGTACTTC.